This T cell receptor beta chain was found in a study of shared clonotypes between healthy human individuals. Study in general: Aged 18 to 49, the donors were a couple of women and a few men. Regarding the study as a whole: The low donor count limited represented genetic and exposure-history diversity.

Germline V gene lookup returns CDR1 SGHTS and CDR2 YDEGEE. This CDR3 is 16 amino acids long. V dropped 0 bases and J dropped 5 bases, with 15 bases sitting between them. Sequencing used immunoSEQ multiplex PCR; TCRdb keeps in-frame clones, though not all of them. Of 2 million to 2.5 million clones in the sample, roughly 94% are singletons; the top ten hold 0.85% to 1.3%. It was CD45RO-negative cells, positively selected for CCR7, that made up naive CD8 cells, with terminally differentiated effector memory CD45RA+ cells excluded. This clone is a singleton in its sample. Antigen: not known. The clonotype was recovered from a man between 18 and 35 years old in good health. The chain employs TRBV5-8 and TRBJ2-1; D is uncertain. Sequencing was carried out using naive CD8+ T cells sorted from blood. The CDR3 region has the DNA TGTGCCAGCAGCTTGGTTCCCAACCTTGGCAACAATGAGCAGTTCTTC. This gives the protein CASSLVPNLGNNEQFF.